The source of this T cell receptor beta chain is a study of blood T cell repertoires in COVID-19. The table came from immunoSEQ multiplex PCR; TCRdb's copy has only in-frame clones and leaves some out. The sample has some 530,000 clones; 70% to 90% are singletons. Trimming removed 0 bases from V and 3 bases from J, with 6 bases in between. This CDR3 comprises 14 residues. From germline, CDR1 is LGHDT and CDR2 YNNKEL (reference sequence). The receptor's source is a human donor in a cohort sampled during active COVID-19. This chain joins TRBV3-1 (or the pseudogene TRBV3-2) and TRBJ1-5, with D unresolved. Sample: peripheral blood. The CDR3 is CASSQELNNQPQHF. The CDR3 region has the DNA TGTGCCAGCAGCCAAGAACTGAACAATCAGCCCCAGCATTTT.